This T cell receptor beta chain originates from a study of blood T cell repertoires in COVID-19. Assay: immunoSEQ multiplex PCR; the TCRdb copy retains only in-frame clones and omits some. The sample comprises about 180,000 clones, about 83% of which are singletons, and less than 2% rests with the top ten. Unmatched junction bases numbered 7, after V lost 3 bases and J lost 1 base. This CDR3 has 16 amino acids. Germline CDR1 reads SGDLS; CDR2 reads YYNGEE. This TCR derives from a human donor in a cohort sampled during active COVID-19. Specimen: peripheral blood. The V and J genes are TRBV9 and TRBJ2-7; 10 bases are shared with TRBD2. CDR3 region: CASSAALAGQSYEQYF. The CDR3 DNA reads TGTGCCAGCAGCGCTGCACTAGCGGGACAGTCCTACGAGCAGTACTTC.